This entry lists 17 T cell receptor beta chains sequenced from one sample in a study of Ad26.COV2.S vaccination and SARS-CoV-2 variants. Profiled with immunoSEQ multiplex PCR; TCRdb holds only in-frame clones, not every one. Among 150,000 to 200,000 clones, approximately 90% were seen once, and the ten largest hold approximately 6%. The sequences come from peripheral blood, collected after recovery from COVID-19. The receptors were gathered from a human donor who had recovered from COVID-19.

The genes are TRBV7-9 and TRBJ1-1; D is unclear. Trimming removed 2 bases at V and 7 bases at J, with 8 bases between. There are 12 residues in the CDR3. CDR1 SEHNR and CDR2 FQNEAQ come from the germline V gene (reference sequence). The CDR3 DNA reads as TGTGCCAGCAGCTTACCTCCCGGTGAAGCTTTCTTT. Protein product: CASSLPPGEAFF.

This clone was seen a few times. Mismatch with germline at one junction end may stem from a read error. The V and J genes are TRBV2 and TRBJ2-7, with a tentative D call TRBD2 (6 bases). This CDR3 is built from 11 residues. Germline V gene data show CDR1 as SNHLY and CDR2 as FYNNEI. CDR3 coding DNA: TGTGCCCGCCAAGCTTCGGGACTGCTCCACTTC. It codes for CARQASGLLHF.

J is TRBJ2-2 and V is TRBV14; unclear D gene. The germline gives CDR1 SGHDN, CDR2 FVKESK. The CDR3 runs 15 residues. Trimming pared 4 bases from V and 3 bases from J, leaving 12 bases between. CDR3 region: CASSRAGPYTGELFF. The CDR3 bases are TGTGCCAGCAGCCGCGCCGGACCGTACACCGGGGAGCTGTTTTTT.

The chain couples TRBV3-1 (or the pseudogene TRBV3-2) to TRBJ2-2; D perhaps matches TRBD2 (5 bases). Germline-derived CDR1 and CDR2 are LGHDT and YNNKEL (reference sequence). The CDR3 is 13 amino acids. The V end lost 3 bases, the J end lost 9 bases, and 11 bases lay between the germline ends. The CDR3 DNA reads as TGTGCCAGCAGCCACGAGGGTTCCCGGGAGCTGTTTTTT. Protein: CASSHEGSRELFF.

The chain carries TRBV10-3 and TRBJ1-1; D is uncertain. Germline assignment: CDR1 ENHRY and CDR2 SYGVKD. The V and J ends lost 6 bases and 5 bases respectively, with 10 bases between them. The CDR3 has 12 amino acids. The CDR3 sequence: CAISLIGTEAFF. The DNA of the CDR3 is TGTGCCATCAGCCTCATAGGGACTGAAGCTTTCTTT.

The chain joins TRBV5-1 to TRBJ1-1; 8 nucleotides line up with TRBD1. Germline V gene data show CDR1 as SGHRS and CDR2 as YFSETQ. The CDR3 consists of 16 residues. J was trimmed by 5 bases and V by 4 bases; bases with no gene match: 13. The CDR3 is CASSPFFGQGGTEAFF. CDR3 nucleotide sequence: TGCGCCAGCAGCCCTTTCTTCGGACAGGGAGGAACTGAAGCTTTCTTT. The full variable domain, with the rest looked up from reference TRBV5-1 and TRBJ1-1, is KAGVTQTPRYLIKTRGQQVTLSCSPISGHRSVSWYQQTPGQGLQFLFEYFSETQRNKGNFPGRFSGRQFSNSRSEMNVSTLELGDSALYLCASSPFFGQGGTEAFFGQGTRLTVV.

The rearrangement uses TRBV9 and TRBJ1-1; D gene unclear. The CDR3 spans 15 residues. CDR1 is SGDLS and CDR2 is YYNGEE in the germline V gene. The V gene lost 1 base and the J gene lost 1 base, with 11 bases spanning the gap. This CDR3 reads CASSVTPQQNTEAFF. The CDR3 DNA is TGTGCCAGCAGCGTAACTCCACAGCAGAACACTGAAGCTTTCTTT.

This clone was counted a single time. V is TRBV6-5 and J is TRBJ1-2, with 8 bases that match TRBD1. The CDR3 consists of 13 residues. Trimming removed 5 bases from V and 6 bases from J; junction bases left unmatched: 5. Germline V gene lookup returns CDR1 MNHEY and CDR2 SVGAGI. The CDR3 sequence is CASSRQGRNGYTF. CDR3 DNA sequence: TGTGCCAGCAGTCGACAGGGGAGGAATGGCTACACCTTC.

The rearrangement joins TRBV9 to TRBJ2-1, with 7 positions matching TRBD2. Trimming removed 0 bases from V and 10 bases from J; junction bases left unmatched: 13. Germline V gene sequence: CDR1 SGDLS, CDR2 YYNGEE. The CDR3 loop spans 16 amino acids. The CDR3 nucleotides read TGTGCCAGCAGCGTAGCTGGCGGTAGCGGGTCGGGCGAGCAGTTCTTC. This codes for CASSVAGGSGSGEQFF.

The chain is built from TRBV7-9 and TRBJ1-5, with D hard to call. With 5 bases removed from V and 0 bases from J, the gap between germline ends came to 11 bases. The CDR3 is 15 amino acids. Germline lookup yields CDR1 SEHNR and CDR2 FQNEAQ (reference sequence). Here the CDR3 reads CASSLGWDSNQPQHF. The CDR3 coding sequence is TGTGCCAGCAGCCTTGGATGGGATAGCAATCAGCCCCAGCATTTT.

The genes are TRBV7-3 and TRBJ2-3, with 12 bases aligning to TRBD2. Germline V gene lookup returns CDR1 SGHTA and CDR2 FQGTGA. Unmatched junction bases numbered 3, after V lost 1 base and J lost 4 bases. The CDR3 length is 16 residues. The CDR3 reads CASSLRLAGVPDTQYF. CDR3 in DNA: TGTGCCAGCAGCTTAAGACTAGCGGGAGTTCCAGATACGCAGTATTTT.

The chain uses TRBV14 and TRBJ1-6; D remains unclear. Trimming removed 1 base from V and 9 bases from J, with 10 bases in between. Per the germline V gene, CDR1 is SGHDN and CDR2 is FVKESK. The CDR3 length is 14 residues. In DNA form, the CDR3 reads TGTGCCAGCAGCCAAGGACTCTTGTCTTCACCCCTCCACTTT. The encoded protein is CASSQGLLSSPLHF.

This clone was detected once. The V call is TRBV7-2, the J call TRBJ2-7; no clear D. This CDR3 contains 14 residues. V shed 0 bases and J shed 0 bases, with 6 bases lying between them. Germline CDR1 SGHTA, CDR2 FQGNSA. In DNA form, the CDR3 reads TGTGCCAGCAGCTTAGCTGGGAACTCCTACGAGCAGTACTTC. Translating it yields CASSLAGNSYEQYF. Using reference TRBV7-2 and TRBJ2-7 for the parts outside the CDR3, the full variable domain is GAGVSQSPSNKVTEKGKDVELRCDPISGHTALYWYRQSLGQGLEFLIYFQGNSAPDKSGLPSDRFSAERTGGSVSTLTIQRTQQEDSAVYLCASSLAGNSYEQYFGPGTRLTVT.

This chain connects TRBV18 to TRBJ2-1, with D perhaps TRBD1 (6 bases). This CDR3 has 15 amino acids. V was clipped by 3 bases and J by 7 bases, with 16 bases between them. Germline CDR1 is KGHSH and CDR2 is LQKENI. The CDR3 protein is CASSPQQGPENEQFF. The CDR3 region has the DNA TGTGCCAGCTCACCCCAACAGGGTCCCGAAAATGAGCAGTTCTTC.

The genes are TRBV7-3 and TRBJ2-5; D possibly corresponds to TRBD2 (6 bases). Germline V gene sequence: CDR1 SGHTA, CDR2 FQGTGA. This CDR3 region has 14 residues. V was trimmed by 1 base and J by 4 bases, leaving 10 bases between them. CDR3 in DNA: TGTGCCAGCAGCTTAAGCGGGGTAGGAGAGACCCAGTACTTC. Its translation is CASSLSGVGETQYF.

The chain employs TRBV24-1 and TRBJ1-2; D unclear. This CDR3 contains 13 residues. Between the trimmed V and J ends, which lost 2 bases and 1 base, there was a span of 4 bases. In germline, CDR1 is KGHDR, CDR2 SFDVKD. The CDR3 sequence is CATSDYNNYGYTF. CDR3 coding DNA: TGTGCCACCAGTGATTACAATAACTATGGCTACACCTTC.

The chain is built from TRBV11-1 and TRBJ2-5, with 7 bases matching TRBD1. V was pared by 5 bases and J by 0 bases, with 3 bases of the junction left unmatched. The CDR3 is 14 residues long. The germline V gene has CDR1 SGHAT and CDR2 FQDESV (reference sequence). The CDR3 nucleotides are TGTGCCAGCAGCGCCGACAGGGACCAAGAGACCCAGTACTTC. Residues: CASSADRDQETQYF.